This T cell receptor (beta chain) came from a study of control samples from healthy donors and cancer patients (dated by TCRdb to the early 2020s). The library was generated by the immunoSEQ multiplex PCR assay. TCRdb obtained this table from immuneACCESS and retained in-frame rearrangements with V and J assigned. These tables miss some clones; where compared with another copy, unresolved V genes account for less than half of the shortfall, and the remainder is unexplained. The sample table lists 95,000 to 130,000 clones, more than 70% of them with a count of one. The top ten clones comprise approximately 2.2% of the sample. On this clone: No cognate antigen has been identified for it. No much larger clonotype is one base removed from it; base qualities were not supplied.

The CDR1 and CDR2 encoded by the germline V gene are SQVTM and ANQGSEA. V is reduced by 6 bases and J by 0 bases, leaving a spacing of 11 bases between them. Taken from cysteine to phenylalanine, the CDR3 has 13 residues. Solely the CDR3 DNA is kept, with 39 bases framed from the first base. The sample was blood. The origin of this receptor is a woman in her 70s in good health. The chain is encoded by TRBV29-1 joined to TRBJ1-1, with no confidently assigned D gene. CDR3 sequence: CSVTRILNTEAFF. Here is the DNA: TGCAGCGTAACCAGGATCCTGAACACTGAAGCTTTCTTT.